This T cell receptor beta chain was identified in a study of blood T cell repertoires in COVID-19. Study processing details: Using reference gene primer amplification, nucleated cell counts were estimated. The assay was immunoSEQ multiplex PCR, and TCRdb's table has in-frame clones only and misses some. That table is the source of V, J and clone size, and D and trimming were worked out from the DNA. This sample has 80,000 or so clones; more than 75% occur once, and the top ten carry over 7%. The CDR3 has 14 residues. Germline assignment: CDR1 LGHNA and CDR2 YNFKEQ. Trimming shortened V by 4 bases and J by 0 bases, and 9 bases separated the two germline ends.

The material sequenced was peripheral blood. This sequence joins TRBV4-2 and TRBJ1-2, with D uncertain. The TCR originated in a human donor in a cohort sampled during active COVID-19. CDR3 nucleotides: TGTGCCAGCAGCCCTGCCAGTTCTAACTATGGCTACACCTTC. Protein product: CASSPASSNYGYTF.